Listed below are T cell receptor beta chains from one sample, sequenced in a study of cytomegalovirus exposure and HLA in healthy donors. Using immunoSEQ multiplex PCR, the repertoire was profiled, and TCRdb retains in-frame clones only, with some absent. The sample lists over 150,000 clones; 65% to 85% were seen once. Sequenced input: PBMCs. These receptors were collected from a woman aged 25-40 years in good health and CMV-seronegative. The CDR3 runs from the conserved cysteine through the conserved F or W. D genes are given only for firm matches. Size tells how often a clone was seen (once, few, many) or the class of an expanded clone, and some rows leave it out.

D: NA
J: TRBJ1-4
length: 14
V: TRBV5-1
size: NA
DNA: TGCGCCAGCGGCCCGGGACTACCAAATGAAAAACTGTTTTTT
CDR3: CASGPGLPNEKLFF

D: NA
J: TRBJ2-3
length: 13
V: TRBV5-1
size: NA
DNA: TGCGCCAGCAGCACCCTATACACAGATACGCAGTATTTT
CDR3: CASSTLYTDTQYF

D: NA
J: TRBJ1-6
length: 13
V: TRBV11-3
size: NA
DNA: TGTGCCAGCAGCTCGGGGGGGAATAGCGCCCTCCACTTT
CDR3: CASSSGGNSALHF

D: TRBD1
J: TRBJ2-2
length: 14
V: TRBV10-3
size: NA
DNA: TGTGCCACCGAGGACAGGCGGAACACCGGGGAGCTGTTTTTT
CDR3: CATEDRRNTGELFF

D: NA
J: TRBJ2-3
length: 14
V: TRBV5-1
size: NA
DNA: TGCGCCAGCAGCTCGGGACTTTCTAGGGATACGCAGTATTTT
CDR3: CASSSGLSRDTQYF

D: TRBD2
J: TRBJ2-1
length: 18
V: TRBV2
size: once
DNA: TGTGCCACCGAGGGACTAGCGGGCCCAAAGCCCTCCTACAATGAGCAGTTCTTC
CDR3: CATEGLAGPKPSYNEQFF

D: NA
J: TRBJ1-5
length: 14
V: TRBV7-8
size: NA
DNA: TGTGCCACTCACAGGGACCTGGGCAATCAGCCCCAGCATTTT
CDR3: CATHRDLGNQPQHF

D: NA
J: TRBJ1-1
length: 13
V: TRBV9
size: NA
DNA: TGTGCCAGCAGCGCGCCAGGGAACACTGAAGCTTTCTTT
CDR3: CASSAPGNTEAFF

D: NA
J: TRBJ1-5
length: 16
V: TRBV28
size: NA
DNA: TGTGCCAGCAGTTTTTTCAGGCCCCATAGCAATCAGCCCCAGCATTTT
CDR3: CASSFFRPHSNQPQHF

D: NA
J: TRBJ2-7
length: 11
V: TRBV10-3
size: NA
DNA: TGTGCCGTGTATAAGGCGGGCGAGCAGTACTTC
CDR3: CAVYKAGEQYF

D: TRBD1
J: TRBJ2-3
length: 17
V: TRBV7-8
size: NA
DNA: TGTGCCAGCAGCCAGACCGGGACAGGGAGTTTCGAGGATACGCAGTATTTT
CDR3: CASSQTGTGSFEDTQYF

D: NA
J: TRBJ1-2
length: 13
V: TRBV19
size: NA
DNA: TGTGCCAGTAGTATAAACAGATCCTATGGCTACACCTTC
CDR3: CASSINRSYGYTF

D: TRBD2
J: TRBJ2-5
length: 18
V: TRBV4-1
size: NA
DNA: TGCGCCAGCAGCCAAGGGGGACTAGCGGGAGGGGCTCAAGAGACCCAGTACTTC
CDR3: CASSQGGLAGGAQETQYF

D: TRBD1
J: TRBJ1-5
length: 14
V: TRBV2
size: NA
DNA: TGTGCCAGCGAGCTTCAGGGGGGCAATCAGCCCCAGCATTTT
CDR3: CASELQGGNQPQHF

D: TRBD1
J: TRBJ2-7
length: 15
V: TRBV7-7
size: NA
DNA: TGTGCCAGCAGCTTCCGGGACAGCCAAATCTACGAGCAGTACTTC
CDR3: CASSFRDSQIYEQYF

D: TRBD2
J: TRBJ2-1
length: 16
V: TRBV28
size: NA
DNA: TGTGCCAGCAGTTCATATAGCGGGACCTCCTACAATGAGCAGTTCTTC
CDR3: CASSSYSGTSYNEQFF

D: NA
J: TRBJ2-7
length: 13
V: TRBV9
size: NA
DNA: TGTGCCAGCAGCGTAGGCAGCTCCTACGAGCAGTACTTC
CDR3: CASSVGSSYEQYF

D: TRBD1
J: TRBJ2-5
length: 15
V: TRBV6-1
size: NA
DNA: TGTGCCAGCAGTGAAAACAGGGGGTTGATCGAGACCCAGTACTTC
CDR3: CASSENRGLIETQYF

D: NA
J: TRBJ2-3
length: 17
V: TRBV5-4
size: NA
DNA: TGTGCCAGCAGCTCCCCCCCTGGGGCTCGGGGCACAGATACGCAGTATTTT
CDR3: CASSSPPGARGTDTQYF

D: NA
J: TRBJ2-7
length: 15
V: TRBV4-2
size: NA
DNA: TGTGCCAGCAGCCCCGGCCAGGCGGGAATCTACGAGCAGTACTTC
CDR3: CASSPGQAGIYEQYF

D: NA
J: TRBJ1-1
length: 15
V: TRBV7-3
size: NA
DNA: TGTGCCAGCAGCCCTAACGGACAATCGAACACTGAAGCTTTCTTT
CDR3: CASSPNGQSNTEAFF

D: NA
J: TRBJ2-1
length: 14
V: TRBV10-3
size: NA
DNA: TGTGCCATCAGTGAGTGGGGGGAGAACAATGAGCAGTTCTTC
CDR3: CAISEWGENNEQFF

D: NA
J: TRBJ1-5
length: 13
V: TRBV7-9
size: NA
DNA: TGTGCCAGCAGCCAACAGGGCGGTCAGCCCCAGCATTTT
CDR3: CASSQQGGQPQHF

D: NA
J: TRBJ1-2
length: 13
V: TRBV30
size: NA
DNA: TGTGCCTGGAGCCTACAGGGTACCTATGGCTACACCTTC
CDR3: CAWSLQGTYGYTF

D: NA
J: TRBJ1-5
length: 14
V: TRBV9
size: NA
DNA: TGTGCCAGCAGCGTAGGGAACGGGGGTCAGCCCCAGCATTTT
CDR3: CASSVGNGGQPQHF

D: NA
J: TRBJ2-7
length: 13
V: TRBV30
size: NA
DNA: TGTGCCTGGACTGCGGGTTATACCTACGAGCAGTACTTC
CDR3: CAWTAGYTYEQYF

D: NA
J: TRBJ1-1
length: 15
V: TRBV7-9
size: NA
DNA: TGTGCCAGCACCAAATGGGGAGAGGGTAAGACTGAAGCTTTCTTT
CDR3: CASTKWGEGKTEAFF

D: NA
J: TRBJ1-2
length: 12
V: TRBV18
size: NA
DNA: TGTGCCAGCTCTATCGACAGGTATGGCTACACCTTC
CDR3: CASSIDRYGYTF

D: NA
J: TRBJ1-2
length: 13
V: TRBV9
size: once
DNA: TGTGCCAGCAGCGTTGGGGGGAACTATGGCTACACCTTC
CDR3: CASSVGGNYGYTF

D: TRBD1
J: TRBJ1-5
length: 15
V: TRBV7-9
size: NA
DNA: TGTTCCAGCAGCCACAGGGGGGGGAATGAACAGCCCCAGCATTTT
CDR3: CSSSHRGGNEQPQHF

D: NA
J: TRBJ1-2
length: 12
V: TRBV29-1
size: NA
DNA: TGCAGCGTCGCGTCCCTCAGGGATGGCTACACCTTC
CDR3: CSVASLRDGYTF

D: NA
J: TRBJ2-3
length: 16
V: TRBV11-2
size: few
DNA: TGTGCCAGCAGCCCGCGGACTACCTCCCTCACAGATACGCAGTATTTT
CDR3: CASSPRTTSLTDTQYF

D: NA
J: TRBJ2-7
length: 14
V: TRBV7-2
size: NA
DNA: TGTGCCAGCAGCTTAGTGAGTATTTCCTACGAGCAGTACTTC
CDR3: CASSLVSISYEQYF

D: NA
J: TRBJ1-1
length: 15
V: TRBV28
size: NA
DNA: TGTGCCAGCAGTTTATGGGAGGAGAAGAACACTGAAGCTTTCTTT
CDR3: CASSLWEEKNTEAFF

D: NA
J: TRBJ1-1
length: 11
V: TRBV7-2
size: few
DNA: TGTGCCAGCAGCTTTAGCCTAGAAGCTTTCTTT
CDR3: CASSFSLEAFF